This T cell receptor beta chain is drawn from a study of early T cells in non-severe SARS-CoV-2 infection. TCRdb independently ran MiXCR on the 5' RACE reads; one entry per CDR3 protein. The sample lists about 61,000 distinct CDR3 sequences; less than 14% were seen once. This clonotype was observed a handful of times. The V gene lost 1 base and the J gene lost 1 base, with 8 bases spanning the gap. This CDR3 comprises 14 residues. Germline V gives CDR1 SGHDT, CDR2 YYEEEE. The receptor's source is an adult who was a healthcare worker with PCR-confirmed SARS-CoV-2 infection or an uninfected control (not recorded which). The V gene is TRBV5-6, the J gene TRBJ2-5, with unresolved D. Sequenced material: whole blood. CDR3 DNA sequence: TGTGCCAGCAGCTTGTCCAGGTTCCAAGAGACCCAGTACTTC. It yields the protein CASSLSRFQETQYF.